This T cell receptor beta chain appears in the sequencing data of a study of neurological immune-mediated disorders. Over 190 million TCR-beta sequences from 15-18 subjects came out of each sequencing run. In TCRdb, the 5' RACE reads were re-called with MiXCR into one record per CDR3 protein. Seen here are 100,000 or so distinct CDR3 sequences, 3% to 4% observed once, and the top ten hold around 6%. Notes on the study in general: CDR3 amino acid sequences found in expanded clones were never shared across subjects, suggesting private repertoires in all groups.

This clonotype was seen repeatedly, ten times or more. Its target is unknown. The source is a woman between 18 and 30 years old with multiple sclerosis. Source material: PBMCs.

This chain's CDR3 is CASSFRSSGNTIYF. The CDR3 DNA sequence: TGTGCCAGCAGTTTCAGGAGCTCTGGAAACACCATATATTTT. The chain couples TRBV12-3 or TRBV12-4 to TRBJ1-3; D is undetermined. V was clipped by 3 bases and J by 0 bases, with 6 bases between them. The CDR3 is 14 amino acids.